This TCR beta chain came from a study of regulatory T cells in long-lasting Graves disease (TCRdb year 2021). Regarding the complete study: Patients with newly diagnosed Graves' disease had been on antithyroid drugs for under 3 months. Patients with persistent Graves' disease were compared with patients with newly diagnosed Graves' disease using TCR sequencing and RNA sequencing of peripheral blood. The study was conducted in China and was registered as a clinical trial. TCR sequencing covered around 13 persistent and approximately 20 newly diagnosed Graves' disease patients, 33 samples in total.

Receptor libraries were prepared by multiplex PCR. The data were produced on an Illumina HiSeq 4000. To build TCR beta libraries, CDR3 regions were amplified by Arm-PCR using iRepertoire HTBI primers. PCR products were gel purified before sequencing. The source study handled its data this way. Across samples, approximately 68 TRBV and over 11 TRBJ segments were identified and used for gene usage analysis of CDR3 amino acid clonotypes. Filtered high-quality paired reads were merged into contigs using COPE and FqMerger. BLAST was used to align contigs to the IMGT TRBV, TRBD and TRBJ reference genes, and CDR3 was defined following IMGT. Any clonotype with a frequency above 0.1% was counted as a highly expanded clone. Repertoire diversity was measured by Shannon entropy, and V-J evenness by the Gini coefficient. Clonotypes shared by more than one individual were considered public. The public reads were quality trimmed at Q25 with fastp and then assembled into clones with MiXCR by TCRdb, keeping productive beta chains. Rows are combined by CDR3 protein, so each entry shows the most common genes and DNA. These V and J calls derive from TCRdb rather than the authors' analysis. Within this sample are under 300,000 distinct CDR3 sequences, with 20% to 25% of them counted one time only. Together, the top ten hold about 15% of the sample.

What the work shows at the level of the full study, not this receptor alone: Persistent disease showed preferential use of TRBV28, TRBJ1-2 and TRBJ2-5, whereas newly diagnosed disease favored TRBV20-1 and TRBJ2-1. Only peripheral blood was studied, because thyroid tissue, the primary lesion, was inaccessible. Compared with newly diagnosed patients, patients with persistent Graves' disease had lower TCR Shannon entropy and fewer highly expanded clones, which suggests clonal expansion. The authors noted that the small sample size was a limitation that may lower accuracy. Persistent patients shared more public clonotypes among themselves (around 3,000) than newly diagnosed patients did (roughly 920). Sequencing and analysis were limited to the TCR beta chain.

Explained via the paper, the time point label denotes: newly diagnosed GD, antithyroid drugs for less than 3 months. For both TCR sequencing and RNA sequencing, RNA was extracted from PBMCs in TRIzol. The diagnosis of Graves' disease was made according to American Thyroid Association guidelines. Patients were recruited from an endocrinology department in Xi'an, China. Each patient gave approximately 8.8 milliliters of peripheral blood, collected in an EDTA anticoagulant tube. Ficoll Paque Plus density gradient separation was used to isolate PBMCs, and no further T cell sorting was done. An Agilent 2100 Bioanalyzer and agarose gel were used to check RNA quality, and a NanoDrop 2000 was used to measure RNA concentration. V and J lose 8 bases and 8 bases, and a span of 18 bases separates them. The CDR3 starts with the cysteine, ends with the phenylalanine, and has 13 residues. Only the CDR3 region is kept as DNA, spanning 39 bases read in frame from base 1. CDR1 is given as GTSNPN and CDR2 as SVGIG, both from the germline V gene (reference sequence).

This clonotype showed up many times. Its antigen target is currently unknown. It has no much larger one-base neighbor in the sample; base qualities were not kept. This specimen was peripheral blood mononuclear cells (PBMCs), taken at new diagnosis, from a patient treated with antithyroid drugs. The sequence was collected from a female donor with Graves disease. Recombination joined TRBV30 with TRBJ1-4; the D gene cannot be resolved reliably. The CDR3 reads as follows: CARSEEGWEKLFF. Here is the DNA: TGTGCCCGTTCGGAGGAGGGTTGGGAAAAACTGTTTTTT.